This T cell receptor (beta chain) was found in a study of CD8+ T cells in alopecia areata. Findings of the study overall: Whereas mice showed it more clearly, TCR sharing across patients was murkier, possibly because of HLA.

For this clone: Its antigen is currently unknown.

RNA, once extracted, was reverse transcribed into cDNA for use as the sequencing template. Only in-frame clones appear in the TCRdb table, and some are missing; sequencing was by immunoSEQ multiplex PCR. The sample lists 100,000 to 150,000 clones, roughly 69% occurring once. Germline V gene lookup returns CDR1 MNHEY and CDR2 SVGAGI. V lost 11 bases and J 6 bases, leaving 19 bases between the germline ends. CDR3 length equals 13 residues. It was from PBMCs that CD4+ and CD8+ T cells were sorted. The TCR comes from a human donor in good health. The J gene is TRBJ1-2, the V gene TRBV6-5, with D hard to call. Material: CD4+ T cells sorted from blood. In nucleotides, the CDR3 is TGTGCCTCCTCCGGGAGGGCGGGGAATGGCTACACCTTC. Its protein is CASSGRAGNGYTF.